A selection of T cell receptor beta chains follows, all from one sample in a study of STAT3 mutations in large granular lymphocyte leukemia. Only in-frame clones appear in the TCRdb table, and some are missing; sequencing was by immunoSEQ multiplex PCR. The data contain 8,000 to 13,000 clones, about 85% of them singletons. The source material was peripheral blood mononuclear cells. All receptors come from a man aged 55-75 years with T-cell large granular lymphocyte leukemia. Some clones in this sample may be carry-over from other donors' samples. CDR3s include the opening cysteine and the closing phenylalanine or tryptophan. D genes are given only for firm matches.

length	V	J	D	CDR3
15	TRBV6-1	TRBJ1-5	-	CASSELRGGNQPQHF
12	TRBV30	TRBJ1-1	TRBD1	CAWRDRGLGAFF
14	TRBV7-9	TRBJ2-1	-	CASRRLDSYNEQFF
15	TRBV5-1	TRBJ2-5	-	CASSLDLTGQETQYF
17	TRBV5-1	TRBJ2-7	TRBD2	CASSLVVGTRAIYEQYF
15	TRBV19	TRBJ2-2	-	CASTTRGANTGELFF
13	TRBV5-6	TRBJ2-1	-	CASSLGLANEQFF
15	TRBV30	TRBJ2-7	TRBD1	CAWNRGTGGEGEQYF
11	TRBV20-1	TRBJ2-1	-	CSARGHNEQFF
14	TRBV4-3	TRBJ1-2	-	CASSQARHLYGYTF
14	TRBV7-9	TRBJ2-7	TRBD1	CASRQGEINYEQYF
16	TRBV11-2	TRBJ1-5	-	CASSLMGRGVNQPQHF
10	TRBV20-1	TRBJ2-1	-	CSASGVEQFF
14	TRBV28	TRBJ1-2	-	CASSSPGINYGYTF
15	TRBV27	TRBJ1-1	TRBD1	CASSPNDRVNTEAFF
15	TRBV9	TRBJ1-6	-	CASSEGPQGNSPLHF